The sequence of this T cell receptor beta chain was determined in a study of blood T cells in healthy people across ages (dated by TCRdb to 2015 to 2017). With regard to the full study: Template switching captured roughly one uniquely barcoded TCR beta cDNA molecule per two T cells in model experiments. Age-related changes in TCR beta repertoire diversity were measured in the study by deep sequencing normalized with unique cDNA molecular identifiers. The donors were split into four age groups: young (average approximately 16 years), middle-aged (roughly 39), aged (over 55) and long-lived (over 80). Donors of different ages were randomly distributed across sequencing lanes to avoid experimental bias. The study analyzed two additional independent replicas of 1 million unique cDNA reads from the same blood draw for two donors, one aged 18 to 30 and one aged 80 or older. The paper as a whole reports these results and caveats: As age increased, observed TCR beta diversity per million T cells dropped in a roughly linear way, and a significant reduction was already evident by age about 40. The CMV infection status of donors was not known, potentially confounding age-related changes in expanded clonotypes. Because profiling used bulk unsorted PBMCs, naive and antigen-experienced compartments could not be compared conclusively. Compared with the aged group, more naive CD4+ T cells, fewer expanded clones and increased TCR diversity were shown by the long-lived group, suggesting age selection. Total diversity estimates from one million sequenced T cells were considered lower bounds and underestimates. There was a strong correlation between observed TCR beta diversity and the percentage of naive T cells measured by flow cytometry.

The 39 donors, aged 6 to 90 years, were systemically healthy Caucasian individuals from Russia. Approximately 9.3 milliliters of peripheral blood were collected from each donor into EDTA-treated Vacutainer tubes. Ficoll-Paque density-gradient centrifugation was used to isolate PBMCs, with at least 6.5 million per sample. Total RNA was extracted from PBMCs with Trizol reagent, with at least 5 micrograms obtained per sample. The percentages of naive CD45RAhigh/CD27high T cells were determined by flow cytometry on a PBMC aliquot from every donor. To note about this clonotype: Its antigen remains undetermined. The sample holds no much larger clone one base away, and base qualities are not on file.

Library preparation used 5' RACE. The sequencer was an Illumina HiSeq 2500. A second about 7 to 12 cycle PCR used a sample-barcoded 5' primer and a J-beta primer mix. Each TCR beta cDNA molecule received a unique molecular identifier from a template-switch 5' adaptor carrying 12 random nucleotides. Each sample yielded at least 2.5 million CDR3-containing paired-end reads. All of the RNA was converted into first-strand cDNA using the Mint cDNA synthesis kit, with a TRBC-specific oligonucleotide serving as the primer. Following uracil-DNA glycosylase treatment, all cDNA underwent a first 18-cycle PCR with the universal primers M1SS and BC2_uni_R. From the authors' description of their analysis: For normalization, 1 million high-quality reads, each with a distinct molecular identifier, were randomly selected from each sample. Reads sharing molecular identifiers were discarded rather than binned into consensus sequences. MiTCR, run with a Q25 quality threshold and the strictest error-elimination algorithm, handled CDR3 identification, clonotype clustering and error correction. A nonparametric unseen species model with Euler transformation was used to estimate a lower bound on total TCR beta diversity. TCRdb handled the public reads itself, with Q25 trimming in fastp and clone calling in MiXCR, and kept productive beta chains. Records with the same CDR3 protein are collapsed into one entry carrying the most frequent genes and DNA. These V and J calls derive from TCRdb rather than the authors' analysis. This sample gives a few hundred thousand distinct CDR3 sequences in total; about 25% of them show up just once. In total, the top ten clones hold around a sixth of the sample.

CDR1 and CDR2 are read off the germline V gene (reference sequence) as SGHNT and YYREEE. At the junction V is shortened by 4 bases and J by 2 bases; bases outside the gene matches: 5. Including the terminal cysteine and phenylalanine, the CDR3 comprises 15 residues. Just CDR3 DNA is preserved here, 45 bases in frame from base 1. The chain was built from TRBV5-4 and TRBJ2-5; 10 bases in the middle match TRBD2. Sequenced input: blood. The source of this sequence is a woman in her 70s in good health. The CDR3 protein sequence reads: CASSKTSGLQETQYF. Read as DNA, the sequence is TGTGCCAGCAGCAAGACTAGCGGGCTACAAGAGACCCAGTACTTC.